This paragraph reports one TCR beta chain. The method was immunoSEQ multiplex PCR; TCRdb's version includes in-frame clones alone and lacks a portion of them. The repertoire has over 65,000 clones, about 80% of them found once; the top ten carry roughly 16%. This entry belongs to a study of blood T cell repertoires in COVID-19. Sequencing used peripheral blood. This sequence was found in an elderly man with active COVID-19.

In DNA, the CDR3 is TGTGCCAGCAGCTTAGGGGTTAGCGGGGGCCAAGAGACCCAGTACTTC. Amino acid sequence: CASSLGVSGGQETQYF. The chain employs TRBV7-2 and TRBJ2-5, with 9 positions matching TRBD2. V lost 1 base to trimming and J lost 1 base; unmatched junction nucleotides: 4. This CDR3 region has 16 residues. Germline CDR1 and CDR2: SGHTA and FQGNSA.